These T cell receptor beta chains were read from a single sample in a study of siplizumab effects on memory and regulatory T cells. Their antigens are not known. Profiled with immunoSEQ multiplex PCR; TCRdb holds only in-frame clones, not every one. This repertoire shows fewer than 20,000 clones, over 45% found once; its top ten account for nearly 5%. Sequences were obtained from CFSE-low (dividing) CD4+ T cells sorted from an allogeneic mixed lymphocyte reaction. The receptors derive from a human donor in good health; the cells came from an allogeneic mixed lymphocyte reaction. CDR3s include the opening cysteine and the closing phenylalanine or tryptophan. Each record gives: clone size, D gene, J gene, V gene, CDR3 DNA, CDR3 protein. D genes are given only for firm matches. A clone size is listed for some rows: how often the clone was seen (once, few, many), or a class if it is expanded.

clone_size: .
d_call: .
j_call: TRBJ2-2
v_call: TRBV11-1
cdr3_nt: TGTGCCAGCAGCTCGAGAGGGAAAGGGGCCGGGGAGCTGTTTTTT
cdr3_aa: CASSSRGKGAGELFF

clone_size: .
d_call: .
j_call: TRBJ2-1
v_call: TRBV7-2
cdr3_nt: TGTGCCAGCAGCCCACCCACGGGCCACAATGAGCAGTTCTTC
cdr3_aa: CASSPPTGHNEQFF

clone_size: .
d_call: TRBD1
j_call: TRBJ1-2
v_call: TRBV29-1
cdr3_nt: TGCAGCGTTGACTCAGGGGGGCATGGCTACACCTTC
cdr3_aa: CSVDSGGHGYTF

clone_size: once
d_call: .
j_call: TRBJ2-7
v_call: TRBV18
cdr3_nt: TGTGCCAGCTCACCACCCGGGACTTCCAGATCCTACGAGCAGTACTTC
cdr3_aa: CASSPPGTSRSYEQYF

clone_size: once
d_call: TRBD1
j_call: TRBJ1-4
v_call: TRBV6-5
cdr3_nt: TGTGCCAGCAGGGCTAGACAGGGGGGTGAAAAACTGTTTTTT
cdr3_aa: CASRARQGGEKLFF

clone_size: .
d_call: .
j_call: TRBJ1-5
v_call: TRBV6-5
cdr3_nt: TGTGCCAGCAGTCTATCAGCCCCAGCATTT
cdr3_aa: CASSLSAPAF

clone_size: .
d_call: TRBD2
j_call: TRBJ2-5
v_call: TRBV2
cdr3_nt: TGTGCCAGCAGGAGTCGGACTAGCGGGGCGGAGACCCAGTACTTC
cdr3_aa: CASRSRTSGAETQYF

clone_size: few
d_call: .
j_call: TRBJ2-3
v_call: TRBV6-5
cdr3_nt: TGTGCCAGCAGCCCCTTAGGTAGCACAGATACGCAGTATTTT
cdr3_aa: CASSPLGSTDTQYF

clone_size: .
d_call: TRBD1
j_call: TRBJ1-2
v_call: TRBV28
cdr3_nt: TGTGCCAGCAGTTTAGACAGGGGCAGCTACACCTTC
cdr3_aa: CASSLDRGSYTF

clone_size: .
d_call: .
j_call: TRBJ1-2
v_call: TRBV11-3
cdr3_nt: TGTGCCAGCAGCTTGGGTCCGGGACTAGGTGGCTACACCTTC
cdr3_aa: CASSLGPGLGGYTF

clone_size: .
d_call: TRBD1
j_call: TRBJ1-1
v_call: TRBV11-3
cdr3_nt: TGTGCCAGCAGCTCCGGGACAGGGACGAACACTGAAGCTTTCTTT
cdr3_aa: CASSSGTGTNTEAFF

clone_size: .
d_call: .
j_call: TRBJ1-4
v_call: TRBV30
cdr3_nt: TGTGCCTGGAGGAGTCCGGGACCCTTCAGCGGAAAACTGTTTTTT
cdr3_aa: CAWRSPGPFSGKLFF

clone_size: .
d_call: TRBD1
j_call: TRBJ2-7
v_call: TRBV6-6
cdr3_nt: TGTGCCAGCAGTCAGGACAGGGTTTCCTACGAGCAGTACTTC
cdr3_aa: CASSQDRVSYEQYF

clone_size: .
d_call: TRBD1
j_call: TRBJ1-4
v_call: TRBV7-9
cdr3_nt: TGTGCCAGCAGCCTGGGGACAGGGGTAGGGGAAAAACTGTTTTTT
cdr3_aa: CASSLGTGVGEKLFF

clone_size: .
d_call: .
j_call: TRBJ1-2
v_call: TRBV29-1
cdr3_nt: TGCAGTCTAAACGATGGAGCTAACTATGGCTACACCTTC
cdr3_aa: CSLNDGANYGYTF

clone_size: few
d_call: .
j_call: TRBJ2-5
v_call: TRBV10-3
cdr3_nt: TGTGCCATCAGTGAGTTCCCCGGGCTAGCAGGAGAGACCCAGTACTTC
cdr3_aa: CAISEFPGLAGETQYF

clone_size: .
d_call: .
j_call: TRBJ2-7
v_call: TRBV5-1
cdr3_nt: TGCGCCAGCAGCTTGCAGGGGTACTACGAGCAGTACTTC
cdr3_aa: CASSLQGYYEQYF